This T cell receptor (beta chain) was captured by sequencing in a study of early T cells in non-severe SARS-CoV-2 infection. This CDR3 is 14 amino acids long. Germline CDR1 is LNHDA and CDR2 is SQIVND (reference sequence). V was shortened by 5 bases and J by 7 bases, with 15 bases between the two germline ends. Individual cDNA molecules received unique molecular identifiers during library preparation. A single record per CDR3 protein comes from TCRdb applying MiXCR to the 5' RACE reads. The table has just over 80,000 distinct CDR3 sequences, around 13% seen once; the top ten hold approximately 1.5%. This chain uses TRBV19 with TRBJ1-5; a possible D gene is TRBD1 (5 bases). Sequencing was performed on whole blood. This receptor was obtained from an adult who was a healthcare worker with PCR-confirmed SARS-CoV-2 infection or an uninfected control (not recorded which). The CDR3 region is CASSPRRERQPQHF. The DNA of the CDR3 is TGTGCCAGTAGTCCCCGCAGGGAAAGACAGCCCCAGCATTTT.